Listed here are 4 T cell receptor beta chains from one sample, sequenced in a study of blood T cell repertoires in COVID-19. Sequencing was performed with immunoSEQ multiplex PCR; in TCRdb, only in-frame clones are kept and a portion is missing. The profile shows around 300,000 clones, 85% of them singletons. Material for sequencing was PBMCs or T cells enriched from blood (not recorded which). These receptors were taken from a woman in her 50s who had recovered from COVID-19.

This rearrangement joins TRBV5-5 to TRBJ2-1; 7 bases match TRBD2. V gave up 2 bases and J gave up 3 bases; unmatched junction bases: 2. This CDR3 is built from 14 residues. Germline CDR1 and CDR2: SGHKS and YYEKEE (reference sequence). The CDR3 coding sequence is TGTGCCAGCAGCTTTGCGGGAGACTACAATGAGCAGTTCTTC. Translation gives CASSFAGDYNEQFF.

The chain has TRBV5-1 and TRBJ2-2, with 7 nucleotides matching TRBD1. The J segment lost 4 bases and the V segment lost 0 bases, leaving 6 bases of the junction unmatched. The CDR3 consists of 16 residues. CDR1 is SGHRS and CDR2 is YFSETQ in the germline V gene. The chain's CDR3 is CASSLATGTATGELFF. DNA for the CDR3: TGCGCCAGCAGCTTGGCGACAGGGACCGCCACCGGGGAGCTGTTTTTT.

This sequence joins TRBV29-1 and TRBJ2-1; 9 nucleotides align to TRBD1. The CDR3 contains 14 residues. Germline assignment: CDR1 SQVTM and CDR2 ANQGSEA. V lost 8 bases, J lost 7 bases, and 12 bases stayed unmatched. The CDR3 DNA follows: TGCAGCACCCTTGGGGACAGGGTTTCAAATGAGCAGTTCTTC. It translates to CSTLGDRVSNEQFF.

The chain has TRBV6-2 or TRBV6-3 and TRBJ1-1, with D perhaps TRBD1 (5 bases). Looked up from germline, CDR1 is MNHEY and CDR2 is SVGEGT. This CDR3 contains 14 residues. V dropped 2 bases and J dropped 5 bases, with 12 bases sitting between them. This CDR3 reads CASSYDGRDTEAFF. CDR3 in DNA: TGTGCCAGCAGTTACGACGGCAGGGATACTGAAGCTTTCTTT.